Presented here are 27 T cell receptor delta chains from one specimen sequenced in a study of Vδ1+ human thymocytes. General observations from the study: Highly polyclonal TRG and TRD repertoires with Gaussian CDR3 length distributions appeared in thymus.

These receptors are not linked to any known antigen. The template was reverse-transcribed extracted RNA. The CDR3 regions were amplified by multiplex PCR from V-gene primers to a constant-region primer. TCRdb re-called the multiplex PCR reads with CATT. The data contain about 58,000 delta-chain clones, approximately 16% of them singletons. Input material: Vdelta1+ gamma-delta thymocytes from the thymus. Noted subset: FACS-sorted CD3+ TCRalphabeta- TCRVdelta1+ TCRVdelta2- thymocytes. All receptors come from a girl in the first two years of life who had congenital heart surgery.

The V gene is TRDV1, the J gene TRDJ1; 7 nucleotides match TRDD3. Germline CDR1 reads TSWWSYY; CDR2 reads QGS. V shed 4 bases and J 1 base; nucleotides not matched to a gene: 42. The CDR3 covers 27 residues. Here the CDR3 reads CALGVRPHPPPRDKGFSTGDLTDKLIF. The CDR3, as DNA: TGTGCTCTTGGGGTCCGACCCCACCCCCCTCCCCGGGACAAAGGGTTCTCCACTGGGGATCTCACCGATAAACTCATCTTT.

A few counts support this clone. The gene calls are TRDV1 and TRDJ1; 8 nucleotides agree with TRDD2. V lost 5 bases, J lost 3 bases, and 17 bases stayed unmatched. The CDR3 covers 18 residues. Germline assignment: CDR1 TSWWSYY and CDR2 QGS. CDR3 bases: TGTGCTCTTGGGACCCTTCCTAGGCCCTTACTGGCCTCCGATAAACTCATCTTT. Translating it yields CALGTLPRPLLASDKLIF.

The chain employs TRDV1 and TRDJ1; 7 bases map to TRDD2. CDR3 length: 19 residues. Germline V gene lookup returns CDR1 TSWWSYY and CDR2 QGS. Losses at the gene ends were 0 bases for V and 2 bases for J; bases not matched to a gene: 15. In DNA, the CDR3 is TGTGCTCTTGGGGAACTACCCCACCCCGGCTTCCTAAGTACCGATAAACTCATCTTT. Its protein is CALGELPHPGFLSTDKLIF.

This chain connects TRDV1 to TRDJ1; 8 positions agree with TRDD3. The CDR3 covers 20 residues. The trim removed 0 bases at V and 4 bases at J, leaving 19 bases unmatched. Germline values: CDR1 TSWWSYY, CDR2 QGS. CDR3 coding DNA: TGTGCTCTTGGGGAACTTTGGCCCCTACGGGGATACCCCTCAAACGATAAACTCATCTTT. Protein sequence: CALGELWPLRGYPSNDKLIF.

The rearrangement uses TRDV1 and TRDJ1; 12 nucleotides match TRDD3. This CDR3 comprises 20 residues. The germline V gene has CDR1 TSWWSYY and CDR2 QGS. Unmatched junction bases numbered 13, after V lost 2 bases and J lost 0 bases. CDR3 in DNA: TGTGCTCTTGGGGAAAGGCCCAGGCAGGACTGGGGGATACACACCGATAAACTCATCTTT. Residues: CALGERPRQDWGIHTDKLIF.

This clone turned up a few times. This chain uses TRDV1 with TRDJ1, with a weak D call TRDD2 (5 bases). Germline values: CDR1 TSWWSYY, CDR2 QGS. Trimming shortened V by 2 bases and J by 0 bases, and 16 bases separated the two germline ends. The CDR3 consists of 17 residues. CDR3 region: CALGESMTSLYTDKLIF. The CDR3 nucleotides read TGTGCTCTTGGGGAATCGATGACTTCCCTGTACACCGATAAACTCATCTTT.

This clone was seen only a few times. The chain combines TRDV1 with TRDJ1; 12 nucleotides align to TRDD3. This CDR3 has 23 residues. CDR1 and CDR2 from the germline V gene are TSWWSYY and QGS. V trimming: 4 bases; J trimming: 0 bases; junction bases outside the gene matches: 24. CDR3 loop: CALGAKRNGLLGDTFPYTDKLIF. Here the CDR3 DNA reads TGTGCTCTTGGGGCGAAACGAAACGGTCTTCTGGGGGATACGTTTCCCTACACCGATAAACTCATCTTT.

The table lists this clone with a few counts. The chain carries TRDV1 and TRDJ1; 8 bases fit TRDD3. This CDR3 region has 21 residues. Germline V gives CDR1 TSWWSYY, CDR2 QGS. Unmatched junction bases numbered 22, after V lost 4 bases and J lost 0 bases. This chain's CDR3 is CALGGSPSAYWGSMYTDKLIF. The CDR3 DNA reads TGTGCTCTTGGGGGTTCGCCTTCCGCATACTGGGGGTCGATGTACACCGATAAACTCATCTTT.

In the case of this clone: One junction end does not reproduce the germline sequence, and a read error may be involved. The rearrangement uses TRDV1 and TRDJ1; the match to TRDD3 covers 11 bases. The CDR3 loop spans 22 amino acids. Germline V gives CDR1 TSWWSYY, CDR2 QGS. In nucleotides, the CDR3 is TGTGCTCTTGGGGAACTAGGATGGACACCCGTACTGGGGGATAAGTATACCGATAAGCTCATCTTT. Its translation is CALGELGWTPVLGDKYTDKLIF.

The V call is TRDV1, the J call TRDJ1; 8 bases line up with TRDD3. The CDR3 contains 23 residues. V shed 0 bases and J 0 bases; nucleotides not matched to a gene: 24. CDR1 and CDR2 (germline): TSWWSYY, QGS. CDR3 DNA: TGTGCTCTTGGGGAACTTTTCTTCTCCTCGTACTGGGGGTTTCGGTTGTACACCGATAAACTCATCTTT. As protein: CALGELFFSSYWGFRLYTDKLIF.

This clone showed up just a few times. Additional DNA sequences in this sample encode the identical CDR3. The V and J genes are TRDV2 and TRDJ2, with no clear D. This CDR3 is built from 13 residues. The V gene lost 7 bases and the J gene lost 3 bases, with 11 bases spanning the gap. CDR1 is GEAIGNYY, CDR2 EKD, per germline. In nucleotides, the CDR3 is TGTGCCTGCTCGGAGACCGTGACAGCACAACTCTTCTTT. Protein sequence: CACSETVTAQLFF.

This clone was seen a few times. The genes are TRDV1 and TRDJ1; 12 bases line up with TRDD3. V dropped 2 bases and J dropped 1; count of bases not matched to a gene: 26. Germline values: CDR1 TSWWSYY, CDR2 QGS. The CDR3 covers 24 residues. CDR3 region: CALGEGRTFSYRTGGYRGTDKLIF. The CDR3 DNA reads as TGTGCTCTTGGGGAAGGCCGCACGTTTTCCTACCGTACTGGGGGATACAGGGGCACCGATAAACTCATCTTT.

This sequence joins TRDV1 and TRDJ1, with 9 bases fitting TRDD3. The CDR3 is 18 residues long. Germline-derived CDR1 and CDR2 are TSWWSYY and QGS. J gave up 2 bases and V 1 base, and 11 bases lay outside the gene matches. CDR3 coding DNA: TGTGCTCTTGGGGAACGGAGAGTGCTGGGGGATCCTACCGATAAACTCATCTTT. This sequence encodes CALGERRVLGDPTDKLIF.

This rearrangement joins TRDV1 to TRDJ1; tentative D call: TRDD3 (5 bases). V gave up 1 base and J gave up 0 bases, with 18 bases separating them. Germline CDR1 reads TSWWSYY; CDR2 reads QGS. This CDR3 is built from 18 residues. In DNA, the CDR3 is TGTGCTCTTGGGGAACATCGGCCCCGGGGGTCTCACACCGATAAACTCATCTTT. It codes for CALGEHRPRGSHTDKLIF.

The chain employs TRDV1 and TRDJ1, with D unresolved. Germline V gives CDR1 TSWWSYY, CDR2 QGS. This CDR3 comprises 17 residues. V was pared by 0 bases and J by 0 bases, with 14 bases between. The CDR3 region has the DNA TGTGCTCTTGGGGAACTAACGCCCCTCTCGCACACCGATAAACTCATCTTT. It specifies CALGELTPLSHTDKLIF.

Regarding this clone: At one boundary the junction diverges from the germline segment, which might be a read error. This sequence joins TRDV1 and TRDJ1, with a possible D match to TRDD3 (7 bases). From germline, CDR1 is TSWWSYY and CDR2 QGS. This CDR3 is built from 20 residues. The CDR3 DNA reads TGTGCTCTCGGGGCGACCCTTCCCATTGGGGATAAACGTTACACCGATAAACTCATCTTT. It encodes CALGATLPIGDKRYTDKLIF.

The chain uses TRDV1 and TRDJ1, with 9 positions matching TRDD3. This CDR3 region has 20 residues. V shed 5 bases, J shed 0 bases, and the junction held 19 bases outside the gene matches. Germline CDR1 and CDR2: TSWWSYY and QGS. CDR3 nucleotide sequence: TGTGCTCTTGGGAAAGGGAGGGACTTTACTGGGGGAAACTACACCGATAAACTCATCTTT. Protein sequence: CALGKGRDFTGGNYTDKLIF.

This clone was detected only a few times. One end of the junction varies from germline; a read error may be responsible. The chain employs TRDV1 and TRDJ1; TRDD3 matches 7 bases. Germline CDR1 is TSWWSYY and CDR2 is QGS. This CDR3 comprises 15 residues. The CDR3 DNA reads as TGTGCGCTTGGGGGACTTTCGGCCTTACGCGATAAACTCATCTTT. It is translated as CALGGLSALRDKLIF.

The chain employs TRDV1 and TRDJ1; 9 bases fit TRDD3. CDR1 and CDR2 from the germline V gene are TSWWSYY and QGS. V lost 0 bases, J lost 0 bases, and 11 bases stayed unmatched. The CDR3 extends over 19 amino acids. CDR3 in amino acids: CALGELRPRGIPYTDKLIF. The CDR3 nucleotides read TGTGCTCTTGGGGAACTCCGGCCTAGGGGGATACCGTACACCGATAAACTCATCTTT.

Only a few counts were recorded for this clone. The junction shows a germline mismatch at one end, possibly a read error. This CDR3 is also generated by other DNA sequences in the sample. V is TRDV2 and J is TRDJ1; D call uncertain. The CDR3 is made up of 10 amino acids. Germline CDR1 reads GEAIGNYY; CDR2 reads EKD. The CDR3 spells CACDTDKLIF. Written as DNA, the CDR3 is TGTGCCTGTGACACTGATAAACTCATCTTT.

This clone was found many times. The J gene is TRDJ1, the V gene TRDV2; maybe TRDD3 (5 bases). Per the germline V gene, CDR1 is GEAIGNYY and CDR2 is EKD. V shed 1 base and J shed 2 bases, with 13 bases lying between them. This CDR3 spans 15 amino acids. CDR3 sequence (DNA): TGTGCCTGTGACACGGAGGGGACTGATACCGATAAACTCATCTTT. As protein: CACDTEGTDTDKLIF.

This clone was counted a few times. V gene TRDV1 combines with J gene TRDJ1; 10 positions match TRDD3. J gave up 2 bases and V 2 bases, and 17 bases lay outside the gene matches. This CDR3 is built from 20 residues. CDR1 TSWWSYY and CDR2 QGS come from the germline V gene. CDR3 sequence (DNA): TGTGCTCTTGGGGAAAGGTTGCCTACTCCAAAACTGGGGGATACCGATAAACTCATCTTT. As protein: CALGERLPTPKLGDTDKLIF.

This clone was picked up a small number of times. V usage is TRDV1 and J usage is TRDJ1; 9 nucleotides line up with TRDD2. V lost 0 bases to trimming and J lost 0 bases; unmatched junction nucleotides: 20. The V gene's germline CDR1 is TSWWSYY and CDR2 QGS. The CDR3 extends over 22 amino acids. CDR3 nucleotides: TGTGCTCTTGGGGAACTGCCCCTTCCTACTATTGGGGGAGGTCCGTACACCGATAAACTCATCTTT. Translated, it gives CALGELPLPTIGGGPYTDKLIF.

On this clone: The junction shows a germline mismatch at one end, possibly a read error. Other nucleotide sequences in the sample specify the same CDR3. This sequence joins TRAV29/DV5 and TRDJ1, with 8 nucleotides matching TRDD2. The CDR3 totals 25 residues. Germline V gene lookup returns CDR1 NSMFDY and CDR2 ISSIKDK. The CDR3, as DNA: TGTGCCGCAAGCGGCAATGGCGGACTATCCTTCCTAGCTTCCCGCCAAGAGGTTTACTTCGATAAACTCATCTTT. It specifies CAASGNGGLSFLASRQEVYFDKLIF. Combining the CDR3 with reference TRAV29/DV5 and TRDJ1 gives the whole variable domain DQQVKQNSPSLSVQEGRISILNCDYTNSMFDYFLWYKKYPAEGPTFLISISSIKDKNEDGRFTVFLNKSAKHLSLHIVPSQPGDSAVYFCAASGNGGLSFLASRQEVYFDKLIFGKGTRVTVEP.

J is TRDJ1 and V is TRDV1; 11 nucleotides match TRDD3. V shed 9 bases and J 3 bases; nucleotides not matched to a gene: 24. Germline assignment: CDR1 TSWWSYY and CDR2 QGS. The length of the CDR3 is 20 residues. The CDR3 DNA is TGTGCTCTCATGCTTCCTACGTCTAGGGTTATCTGGGGGATACCCGATAAACTCATCTTT. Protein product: CALMLPTSRVIWGIPDKLIF.

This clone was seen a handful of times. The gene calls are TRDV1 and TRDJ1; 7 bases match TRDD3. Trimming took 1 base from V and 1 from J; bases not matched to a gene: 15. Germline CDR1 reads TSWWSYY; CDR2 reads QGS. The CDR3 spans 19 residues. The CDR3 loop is CALGERSIAGGCSTDKLIF. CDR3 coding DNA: TGTGCTCTTGGGGAACGTAGTATCGCTGGGGGCTGCTCCACCGATAAACTCATCTTT.

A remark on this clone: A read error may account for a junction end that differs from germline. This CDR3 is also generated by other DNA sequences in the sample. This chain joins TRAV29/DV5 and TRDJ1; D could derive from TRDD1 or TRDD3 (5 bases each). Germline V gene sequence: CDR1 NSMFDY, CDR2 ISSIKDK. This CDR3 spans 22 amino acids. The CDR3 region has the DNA TGCGCAGCAAGCGATTGCGACCTTAAGAAATCACGGGGGGCTAAGTACACCGATAAACTCATCTTT. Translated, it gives CAASDCDLKKSRGAKYTDKLIF.